This T cell receptor beta chain was identified during a study of shared T cell receptors in the human thymus. The ends were cut back, 1 base at V and 8 bases at J, with 17 bases in the middle. The CDR3 has 15 amino acids. In germline, CDR1 is MGHDK, CDR2 SYGVNS. Produced via immunoSEQ multiplex PCR; TCRdb's table is partial and in-frame only. Among hundreds of thousands of clones, around 78% were seen once, and the ten largest hold 0.013%. These data were likewise used in another study, on human thymus T cells.

This chain uses TRBV25-1 with TRBJ1-2, with D tentatively TRBD1 (5 bases). This sequence originates from a boy less than two years old with a congenital heart defect. Sample: thymocytes. This chain's CDR3 is CASSELGGAGNGYTF. CDR3 DNA: TGTGCCAGCAGTGAATTAGGTGGGGCAGGGAACGGCTACACCTTC.